This section outlines one T cell receptor beta chain sequence together with its context. What it binds is unknown. Attached unique molecular identifiers marked individual cDNA molecules. Using its own MiXCR run on the 5' RACE reads, TCRdb lists one record per CDR3 protein. The sample lists about 79,000 distinct CDR3 sequences, about 13% occurring once. This specimen belongs to a study of early T cells in non-severe SARS-CoV-2 infection. Turning to the study itself: RNA in bulk from unsorted whole blood was sequenced, and chains were unpaired. Study-wide points: Anti-spike CD8 specificities were favored by VDJdb matching, whose results missed private and CD4 specificities.

The sample taken for sequencing was whole blood. This receptor was taken from an adult who was a healthcare worker with PCR-confirmed SARS-CoV-2 infection or an uninfected control (not recorded which).

The CDR3 region has the DNA TGTGCCAGCGGGAGGTCGGGTCAGCCCCAGCATTTT. Residues: CASGRSGQPQHF. The chain has TRBV28 and TRBJ1-5; the D is unclear. The CDR3 loop spans 12 amino acids. Germline CDR1 reads MDHEN; CDR2 reads SYDVKM. Trimming pared 8 bases from V and 6 bases from J, leaving 11 bases between.